The table lists the clone carrying this T cell receptor (beta chain) with many counts. Its specificity is not known. This sample was included in a study of identical twins. Study results and caveats: Out-of-frame sharing of TCR alpha in monozygotic twins was underestimated by models. Invariant MAIT and iNKT cells are populations that could partly confound zero-insertion analyses. Cord blood beta clonotypes present at high abundance carried fewer insertions; no such pattern appeared in memory repertoires.

TCRdb re-derived calls from the 5' RACE reads in MiXCR, one entry per CDR3 protein. The sample carries 400,000 to 550,000 distinct CDR3 sequences, approximately 15% recorded once. Between the trimmed V and J ends, which lost 3 bases and 7 bases, there was a span of 12 bases. The CDR3 length is 13 residues. This same sample was also taken into another study, of yellow fever vaccine responses in identical twins.

Sequenced input: CD4+ T cells sorted from blood. The chain joins TRBV12-3 or TRBV12-4 to TRBJ2-5; D gene uncertain. The sequence was collected from a woman under 30 in good health. The CDR3 here is CASSFARPGTQYF. CDR3 bases: TGTGCCAGCAGTTTCGCCAGGCCTGGGACCCAGTACTTC.